Included here is one T cell receptor (beta chain) sequence, with context. Different DNA sequences within this sample yield the same CDR3. Some clones are missing from TCRdb's copy, which holds only in-frame ones; the method was immunoSEQ multiplex PCR. The repertoire holds about 130,000 clones, with more than 70% as singletons. Trimming shortened V by 0 bases and J by 6 bases, and 4 bases separated the two germline ends. Germline CDR1 and CDR2: SEHNR and FQNEAQ (reference sequence). The CDR3 is made up of 12 amino acids. This specimen belongs to a study of PD-1 blockade in mismatch repair-deficient tumors.

Here the sequenced sample was peripheral blood, taken approximately 72 weeks after starting pembrolizumab. This sequence joins TRBV7-9 and TRBJ2-3; D is undetermined. The source is an adult with mismatch repair-deficient cancer. CDR3 sequence (DNA): TGTGCCAGCAGCTTAGCGCGGGATACGCAGTATTTT. It codes for CASSLARDTQYF.